This record concerns one TCR beta chain sequence. This clonotype has just a few counts. Its antigen target is currently unknown. Within one base of it there is no much larger clone, and no base qualities were kept. Sequencer: Illumina HiSeq 2500. Quantitative 5'-RACE with molecular barcodes was used to prepare TCR beta libraries. In the authors' own workflow: A new computational method, built on a probabilistic model of VDJ rearrangement, was used to identify disease-linked TCR variants. The raw public reads went through TCRdb reprocessing: fastp at Q25, MiXCR clone calling, in-frame beta chains kept. Under each unique CDR3 protein, matching rows form one entry showing the most common genes and DNA. The V and J calls were determined by TCRdb, not by the authors. Present in this sample are 750,000 to 850,000 distinct CDR3 sequences, about an eighth of which were seen just once. The top ten clonotypes cover approximately 0.5% of the sample.

The record originates from a study of CD8 T cells in ankylosing spondylitis (dated by TCRdb to between 2016 and 2019). Concerning the study at large: T cell receptor beta repertoires were profiled in healthy donors and ankylosing spondylitis patients so that disease-linked TCR variants could be found. The whole study cohort included 108 healthy donors and over 20 ankylosing spondylitis patients. Peripheral blood was sampled, and synovial fluid was additionally collected from ankylosing spondylitis patients.

Beyond this particular receptor, the publication reports: According to the report, matched synovial fluid samples from ankylosing spondylitis patients were significantly enriched for the disease-linked clones. Some motif variants had previously been reported in the synovial fluid and blood of reactive arthritis patients, which suggests shared mechanisms of disease initiation. Blood from ankylosing spondylitis patients appeared to be characterized by a TCR beta motif composed of about 8 highly homologous amino acid variants. The disease-linked clones showed a CD8+ phenotype and occurred at relatively low frequencies in peripheral blood.

The receptor was derived from a male donor with ankylosing spondylitis. Sequencing was carried out using blood, either unsorted or a sorted T cell fraction (not recorded which).

Here the CDR3 is given as CSVLPADRDTQYF. The sequenced DNA is TGCAGCGTCCTTCCTGCGGACCGTGACACGCAGTATTTT. The sequence is built from TRBV29-1 and TRBJ2-3; no D gene can be assigned with confidence. V loses 6 bases of germline sequence and J loses 9 bases, and the interval between the two ends is 19 bases. From cysteine to phenylalanine, the CDR3 is 13 amino acids long. The retained sequence is limited to the CDR3, 39 bases, with the frame set at the first base. CDR1 SQVTM and CDR2 ANQGSEA are derived from the germline V gene.